This T cell receptor beta chain was found in a study of T cell repertoires in cytomegalovirus infection. Note on this clonotype: Its antigen is not identified.

Study-wide points: Dominating the ex vivo response were HLA-C-restricted CMV-specific TCR beta clonotypes. Cumulative public TCR beta family frequency identified CMV carriers with the relevant HLA.

TCRdb independently ran MiXCR on the reads; one entry per CDR3 protein. The repertoire holds approximately 1,000,000 distinct CDR3 sequences, with more than 25% as singletons. The sample was cultured CD8+ T cells from PBMCs, taken from culture after CMV antigen stimulation. This sequence originates from a human donor in good health (CMV status not recorded). Some clones in this sample may be carry-over from other donors' samples.

CDR3 nucleotides: TGCGCCAGCAGCCAAGAGGCTGACAATGAGCAGTTCTTC. Its protein product is CASSQEADNEQFF. The genes are TRBV4-3 and TRBJ2-1; no clear D. V shed 0 bases and J shed 5 bases, with 5 bases lying between them. Germline CDR1 is LGHNA and CDR2 is YSLEER. The CDR3 spans 13 residues.